Reported below is one T cell receptor beta chain. This sample was included in a study of control samples from healthy donors and cancer patients. Some clones are missing from TCRdb's copy, which holds only in-frame ones; the method was immunoSEQ multiplex PCR. The sample records 65,000 to 95,000 clones, 89% being singletons. The germline gives CDR1 GTSNPN, CDR2 SVGIG (reference sequence). With 2 bases clipped from V and 4 bases from J, the junction kept 8 bases outside the gene matches. This CDR3 spans 14 amino acids. Sequencing used blood. The chain links TRBV30 to TRBJ2-7; 7 bases are a match to TRBD1. This clonotype was obtained from a man aged 45 to 65 in good health. In DNA form, the CDR3 reads TGTGCCTGGAGTTCCGGGACAGTACTATACGAGCAGTACTTC. It codes for CAWSSGTVLYEQYF.